One and the same sample provided the 12 T cell receptor beta chains below, sequenced in a study of cytomegalovirus exposure and HLA in healthy donors (dated by TCRdb to the late 2010s). Libraries were prepared through the immunoSEQ multiplex PCR assay. For the multiplex PCR, a mixture combining 60 forward primers for TCR Vbeta segments and 13 reverse primers for TCR Jbeta segments was used. Sourced from immuneACCESS, this table was stored by TCRdb with only in-frame sequences that have V and J called. A share of the clones is absent; for the studies checked, an unresolved V gene accounts for under half, and the remainder has no known explanation. This sample is represented by under 200,000 clones; approximately 78% of them were singletons. Approximately 0.74% of the sample comes from the top ten. Sequenced: PBMCs. The receptors were gathered from a woman between 18 and 29 years old in good health and CMV-seronegative.

V is TRBV25-1 and J is TRBJ1-1, with D possibly being TRBD1 (6 bases). CDR3 length equals 13 residues. Per the germline V gene, CDR1 is MGHDK and CDR2 is SYGVNS. Trimming took 5 bases from V and 1 from J, leaving 8 bases between them. The CDR3 bases are TGTGCCAGCAGTTGGGGGCCGAACACTGAAGCTTTCTTT. Its translation is CASSWGPNTEAFF.

This clone was seen only a few times. V gene TRBV18 combines with J gene TRBJ2-5, with a possible D match to TRBD2 (6 bases). Germline V lookup: CDR1 KGHSH, CDR2 LQKENI. V was trimmed by 8 bases and J by 2 bases, leaving 9 bases between them. CDR3 size: 12 residues. This CDR3 reads CASGGAQETQYF. The CDR3 nucleotides read TGTGCCAGCGGAGGGGCGCAAGAGACCCAGTACTTC.

The chain couples TRBV19 to TRBJ2-7, with 9 bases lining up with TRBD1. Looked up from germline, CDR1 is LNHDA and CDR2 is SQIVND (reference sequence). The CDR3 sequence is 14 residues long. V shed 4 bases and J 3 bases; nucleotides not matched to a gene: 4. CDR3 coding DNA: TGTGCCAGTAGTACTCCGGGACAGGGCTACGAGCAGTACTTC. This codes for CASSTPGQGYEQYF.

The chain carries TRBV14 and TRBJ1-2; D is unresolved. Per germline, CDR1 SGHDN and CDR2 FVKESK. Trimming removed 4 bases at V and 3 bases at J, with 9 bases between. The CDR3 is 13 residues long. For the CDR3, the DNA is TGTGCCAGCAGCCGCGGGCCACACTATGGCTACACCTTC. Residues: CASSRGPHYGYTF. The full variable domain, its missing parts supplied by reference TRBV14 and TRBJ1-2, is EAGVTQFPSHSVIEKGQTVTLRCDPISGHDNLYWYRRVMGKEIKFLLHFVKESKQDESGMPNNRFLAERTGGTYSTLKVQPAELEDSGVYFCASSRGPHYGYTFGSGTRLTVV.

This clone was found once. The rearrangement joins TRBV7-2 to TRBJ2-2; the D gene is possibly TRBD2 (5 bases). The CDR3 runs 18 residues. Trimming took 6 bases from V and 3 from J, leaving 23 bases between them. The germline gives CDR1 SGHTA, CDR2 FQGNSA. The CDR3 protein is CASRTRIEGSGHTGELFF. CDR3 coding DNA: TGTGCCAGCAGAACCCGCATAGAAGGGAGCGGACACACCGGGGAGCTGTTTTTT. Variable domain in full (rest from reference TRBV7-2 and TRBJ2-2): GAGVSQSPSNKVTEKGKDVELRCDPISGHTALYWYRQSLGQGLEFLIYFQGNSAPDKSGLPSDRFSAERTGGSVSTLTIQRTQQEDSAVYLCASRTRIEGSGHTGELFFGEGSRLTVL.

V gene TRBV5-6 combines with J gene TRBJ2-5; weak D call: TRBD1 (6 bases). The germline V and J ends were trimmed by 7 bases and 5 bases, with 27 bases remaining between them. The CDR3 totals 17 residues. Germline V gene data show CDR1 as SGHDT and CDR2 as YYEEEE. CDR3: CASQSLIRDNNQETQYF. The CDR3 DNA reads TGTGCCAGCCAATCTCTCATCCGGGACAACAATCAGGAGACCCAGTACTTC. Looking up the rest from reference TRBV5-6 and TRBJ2-5 gives the full variable domain: DAGVTQSPTHLIKTRGQQVTLRCSPKSGHDTVSWYQQALGQGPQFIFQYYEEEERQRGNFPDRFSGHQFPNYSSELNVNALLLGDSALYLCASQSLIRDNNQETQYFGPGTRLLVL.

This clone appeared a few times. The rearrangement joins TRBV28 to TRBJ2-3; a possible D gene is TRBD1 (5 bases). Trimming cost V 4 bases and J 0 bases, with 20 bases left between them. CDR1 and CDR2 from the germline V gene are MDHEN and SYDVKM. This CDR3 has 18 residues. CDR3 nucleotides: TGTGCCAGCAGTTCCCCTTATATGGGGCCTACTAGCACAGATACGCAGTATTTT. It specifies CASSSPYMGPTSTDTQYF. The whole variable domain, filled in from reference TRBV28 and TRBJ2-3, reads DVKVTQSSRYLVKRTGEKVFLECVQDMDHENMFWYRQDPGLGLRLIYFSYDVKMKEKGDIPEGYSVSREKKERFSLILESASTNQTSMYLCASSSPYMGPTSTDTQYFGPGTRLTVL.

The chain has TRBV6-6 and TRBJ2-7; 8 bases align to TRBD2. This CDR3 is built from 13 residues. Germline-derived CDR1 and CDR2 are MNHNY and SVGAGI (reference sequence). The J segment lost 4 bases and the V segment lost 5 bases, leaving 4 bases of the junction unmatched. This CDR3 is CASSPGTRYEQYF. CDR3 coding DNA: TGTGCCAGCAGTCCGGGGACTAGATACGAGCAGTACTTC.

CDR3 residues: CASRGRPNTGELFF. DNA for the CDR3: TGCGCCAGCAGGGGCAGGCCGAACACCGGGGAGCTGTTTTTT. This sequence joins TRBV5-1 and TRBJ2-2; no clear D. The CDR3 spans 14 residues. V lost 5 bases to trimming and J lost 0 bases, with 8 bases between them. Germline CDR1 is SGHRS and CDR2 is YFSETQ.

The CDR3, as DNA: TGTGCCAGTGCCGGGACTCAAAATCAGCCCCAGCATTTT. Its translation: CASAGTQNQPQHF. This chain connects TRBV19 to TRBJ1-5; possible D gene TRBD1, 5 bases. Germline-derived CDR1 and CDR2 are LNHDA and SQIVND (reference sequence). V lost 8 bases and J lost 4, with 12 bases in between. CDR3 length equals 13 residues.

The V gene is TRBV19, the J gene TRBJ2-1; 8 bases are shared with TRBD2. The germline gives CDR1 LNHDA, CDR2 SQIVND (reference sequence). This CDR3 has 15 residues. J lost 3 bases, V lost 1 base, and 2 bases had no gene match. The CDR3 spells CASSIVLAVYNEQFF. CDR3 DNA: TGTGCCAGTAGTATAGTACTAGCGGTCTACAATGAGCAGTTCTTC.

The rearrangement links TRBV5-1 to TRBJ2-3; TRBD1 aligns across 9 bases. The V gene end was trimmed by 1 base and the J gene end by 6 bases; junction bases not matched to a gene: 3. CDR1 is SGHRS, CDR2 YFSETQ, per germline. The CDR3 sequence is 14 residues long. The CDR3 loop is CASSLTGGRDTQYF. The CDR3 coding sequence is TGCGCCAGCAGCTTGACAGGGGGCAGGGATACGCAGTATTTT.